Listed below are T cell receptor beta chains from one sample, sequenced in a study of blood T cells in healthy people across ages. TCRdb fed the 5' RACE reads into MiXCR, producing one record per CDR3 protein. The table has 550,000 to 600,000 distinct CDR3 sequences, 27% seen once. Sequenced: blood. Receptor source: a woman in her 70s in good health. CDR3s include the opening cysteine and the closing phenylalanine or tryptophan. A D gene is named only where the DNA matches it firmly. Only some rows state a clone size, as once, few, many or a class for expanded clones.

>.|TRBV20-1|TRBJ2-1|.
TGCAGTGCTAGAGGACTTAGTTCCGGGGATGAGCAGTTCTTC
CSARGLSSGDEQFF
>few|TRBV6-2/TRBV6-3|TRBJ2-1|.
TGTGCCAGCAGTACCGAGGGGGGGTACTACAATGAGCAGTTCTTC
CASSTEGGYYNEQFF
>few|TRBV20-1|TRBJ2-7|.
TGCAGTGCGCCATGGGGGGCGCAGTACGAGCAGTACTTC
CSAPWGAQYEQYF
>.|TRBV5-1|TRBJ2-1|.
TGCGCCAGCAGGGCCGGGACTGGGGGTCCGCAGTTCTTC
CASRAGTGGPQFF
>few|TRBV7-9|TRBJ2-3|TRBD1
TGTGCCAGCAGCCCCGACAGGGTTGCGGCGGATACGCAGTATTTT
CASSPDRVAADTQYF
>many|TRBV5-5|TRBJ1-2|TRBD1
TGTGCCAGCAGCTCCGCGACAGGGAACTATGGCTACACCTTC
CASSSATGNYGYTF
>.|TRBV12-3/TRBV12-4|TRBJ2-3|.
TGTGCCAGCAGTTTGGCCGCAGGTACGCAGTATTTT
CASSLAAGTQYF
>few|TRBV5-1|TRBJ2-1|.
TGCGCCAGCAGCGCATCGATGCTGGGAGCGGCCCCCTACAATGAGCAGTTCTTC
CASSASMLGAAPYNEQFF
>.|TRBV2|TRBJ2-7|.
TGTGCCAGCACCTTCGGGCCCTCCTACGAGCAGTACTTC
CASTFGPSYEQYF
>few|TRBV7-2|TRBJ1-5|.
TGTGCCAGCAGCGCTGCTGGCCCAGGAAATAGCAATCAGCCCCAGCATTTT
CASSAAGPGNSNQPQHF
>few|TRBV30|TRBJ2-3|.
TGTGCCTGGCGCAGGATCGGAGCAGATACGCAGTATTTT
CAWRRIGADTQYF
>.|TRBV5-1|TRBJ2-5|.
TGCGCCAGCAGCTTGGAGGTCGTGAGAGAGACCCAGCACTTC
CASSLEVVRETQHF
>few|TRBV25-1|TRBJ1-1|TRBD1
TGTGCCAGCAGTCCCCGGGACAGGGGGCTGAGGAACACTGAAGCTTTCTTT
CASSPRDRGLRNTEAFF
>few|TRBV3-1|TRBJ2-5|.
TGTGCCAGCAGCCAAGAGGACGTGGAGACCCAGTACTTC
CASSQEDVETQYF
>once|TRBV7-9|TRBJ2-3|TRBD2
TGTGCCAGCAGCTTGGCGGGGGGAGATTCGCAGTATTTT
CASSLAGGDSQYF
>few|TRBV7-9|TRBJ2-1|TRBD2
TGTGCCAGCAGCCCTACTAGCGGGGGGGCCTCTGAGCAGTTCTTC
CASSPTSGGASEQFF
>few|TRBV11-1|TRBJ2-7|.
TGTGCCAGCAGCTTAGGGGGTAGCGCGACCTACGAGCAGTACTTC
CASSLGGSATYEQYF
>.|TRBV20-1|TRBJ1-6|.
TGCAGTGCTAGAGAGGCGGGCTCCGGTTCACCCCTCCACTTT
CSAREAGSGSPLHF
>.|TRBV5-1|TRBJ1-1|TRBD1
TGCGCCAGCAGCTTGCCGGACAGGGACACTGAAGCTTTCTTT
CASSLPDRDTEAFF
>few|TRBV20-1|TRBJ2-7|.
TGCAGTGCTAGAGGAGAGGGGAAAGGCTACGAGCAGTACTTC
CSARGEGKGYEQYF
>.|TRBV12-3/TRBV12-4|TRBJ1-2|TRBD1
TGTGCCAGCAGTTTGTCAGGGGGCGTTGGCTACACCTTC
CASSLSGGVGYTF
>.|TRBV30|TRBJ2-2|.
TGTGCCTGGAGTGTCTGGGGTTCGGCCGGGGAGCTGTTTTTT
CAWSVWGSAGELFF
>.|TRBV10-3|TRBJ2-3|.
TGTGCCATCGGGCGGGTCCCAACTAGCACAGATACGCAGTATTTT
CAIGRVPTSTDTQYF
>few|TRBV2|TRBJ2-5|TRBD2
TGTGCCAGCAGCCTACTAGCGGGGCTTCAAGAGACCCAGTACTTC
CASSLLAGLQETQYF
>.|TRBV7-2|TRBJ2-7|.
TGTGCCAGCAGCTTAAAAGTTAGCTCCTACGAGCAGTACTTC
CASSLKVSSYEQYF
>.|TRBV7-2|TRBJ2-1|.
TGTGCCAGCAGCCCCGTCTCTAATGAGCAGTTCTTC
CASSPVSNEQFF
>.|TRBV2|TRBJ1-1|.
TGTGCCAGCAGGGGCCCGGCGGGGAGGAGCACTGAAGCTTTCTTT
CASRGPAGRSTEAFF
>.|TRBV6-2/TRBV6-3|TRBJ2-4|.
TGTGCCAGCAACCGACTAGGACCCTACAAAAACATTCAGTACTTC
CASNRLGPYKNIQYF
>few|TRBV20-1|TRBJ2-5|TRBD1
TGCAGTGCTAGAGGGGGACAGGTGGAGACCCAGTACTTC
CSARGGQVETQYF
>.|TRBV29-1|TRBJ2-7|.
TGCAGCGTTCGGGCTGCGGGGGAGCAGTACTTC
CSVRAAGEQYF
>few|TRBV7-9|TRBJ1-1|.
TGTGCCAGCAGGGAGGGAGTAGGGGCTTTCTTT
CASREGVGAFF
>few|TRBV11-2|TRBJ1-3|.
TGTGCCAGCAGCTTAGAGGGTGGGATCACCATATATTTT
CASSLEGGITIYF
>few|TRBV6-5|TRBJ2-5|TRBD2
TGTGCCAGCAGTCCCGGGGGGGCTTCACGAGAGACCCAGTACTTC
CASSPGGASRETQYF
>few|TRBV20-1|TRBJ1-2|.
TGCAGTGCTAGTCCGGGACGGAACTATGGCTACACCTTC
CSASPGRNYGYTF
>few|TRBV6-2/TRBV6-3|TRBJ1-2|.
TGTGCCAGCAGGCGCGGGACACCGGGAAACTATGGCTACACCTTC
CASRRGTPGNYGYTF
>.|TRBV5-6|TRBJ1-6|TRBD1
TGTGCCAGCAGTTACAGGGGGCTGCATTCACCCCTCCACTTT
CASSYRGLHSPLHF
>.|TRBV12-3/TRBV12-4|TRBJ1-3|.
TGTGCCAGCAGTCGGTTCTCTGGAAACACCATATATTTT
CASSRFSGNTIYF
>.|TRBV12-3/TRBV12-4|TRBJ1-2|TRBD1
TGTGCCAGCAGATACCAGGGGGCTTGGGGCTACACCTTC
CASRYQGAWGYTF
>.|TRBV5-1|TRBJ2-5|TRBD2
TGCGCCAGCAGCTTGGAACTAGCGGGGGCAGAGACCCAGTACTTC
CASSLELAGAETQYF
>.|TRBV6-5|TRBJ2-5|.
TGTGCCAGCAGGATGGGGGCTCGGGAGACCCAGTACTTC
CASRMGARETQYF
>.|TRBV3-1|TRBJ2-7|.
TGTGCCAGCAGCCGACTCCCGACAGTCTACGAGCAGTACTTC
CASSRLPTVYEQYF
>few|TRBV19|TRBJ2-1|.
TGTGCCAGTAGCTTGCAGGGAACCGGAAACAATGAGCAGTTCTTC
CASSLQGTGNNEQFF
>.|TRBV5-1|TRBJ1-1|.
TGCGCCAGCAGCCCCCTGTTACGGCGGCAGAACACTGAAGCTTTCTTT
CASSPLLRRQNTEAFF
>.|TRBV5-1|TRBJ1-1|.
TGCGCCAGCAGCTTGGAAAGGGGACGGCTGAACACTGAAGCTTTCTTT
CASSLERGRLNTEAFF
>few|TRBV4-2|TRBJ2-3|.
TGTGCCAGCAGCTTGGACTCCCAGGGATCAGACACGCAGTATTTT
CASSLDSQGSDTQYF
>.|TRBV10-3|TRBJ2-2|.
TGTGCCATCAAAGGGGGGCTCGTCACCGGGGAGCTGTTTTTT
CAIKGGLVTGELFF
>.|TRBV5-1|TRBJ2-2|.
TGCGCCAGCAGTGGGGTTACGAACACCGGGGAGCTGTTTTTT
CASSGVTNTGELFF
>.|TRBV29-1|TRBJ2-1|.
TGCAGCGGTAGAGGGGCCTACAATGAGCAGTTCTTC
CSGRGAYNEQFF
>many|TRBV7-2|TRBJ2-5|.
TGTGCCAGCAGCTTAGGGGGGGTGGAGACCCAGTACTTC
CASSLGGVETQYF
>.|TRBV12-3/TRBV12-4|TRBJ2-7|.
TGTGCCAGCAGTGACAGGATGAGCTCCTACGAGCAGTACTTC
CASSDRMSSYEQYF
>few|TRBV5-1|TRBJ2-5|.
TGCGCCAGCAGCTCTCAAATGGAGACCCAGTACTTC
CASSSQMETQYF
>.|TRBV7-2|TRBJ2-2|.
TGTGCCAGCAGCTTAGTATCGACCGGGAGGGAGCTGTTTTTT
CASSLVSTGRELFF
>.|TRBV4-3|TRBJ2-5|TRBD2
TGCGCCAGCAGCCAAGCCCGAGTAGCGGGGGGAGGTGAGACCCAGTACTTC
CASSQARVAGGGETQYF
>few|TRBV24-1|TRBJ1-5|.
TGTGCCACCAGTGATGCACAGGGATTGGGAAGCAATCAGCCCCAGCATTTT
CATSDAQGLGSNQPQHF
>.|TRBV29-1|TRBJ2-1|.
TGCAGCGTTGTTATCGGGTTGAGTAGGTCCTACAATGAGCAGTTCTTC
CSVVIGLSRSYNEQFF
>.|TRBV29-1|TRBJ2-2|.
TGCAGCGTTTTTTGGGCGAACACCGGGGAGCTGTTTTTT
CSVFWANTGELFF